The 3 T cell receptor beta chains below were found in one sample sequenced in a study of PD-1 blockade in classical Hodgkin lymphoma. Assay used: immunoSEQ multiplex PCR; TCRdb lists only in-frame clones, some missing. The table has about 94,000 clones, 80% to 90% seen once. Each patient relapsed following autologous stem cell transplantation, and prior brentuximab vedotin exposure differed. The sequences come from peripheral blood mononuclear cells (PBMCs), collected before the second cycle of nivolumab. All receptors come from a human donor with classical Hodgkin lymphoma.

The CDR3 DNA sequence: TGTGCCATCAGAGGGGTCTCTGGAAACACCATATATTTT. This gives the protein CAIRGVSGNTIYF. The chain combines TRBV10-3 with TRBJ1-3; maybe TRBD1 (5 bases). The CDR3 consists of 13 residues. V was trimmed by 6 bases and J by 0 bases, leaving 6 bases between them. Germline CDR1 is ENHRY and CDR2 is SYGVKD.

This chain uses TRBV7-9 with TRBJ2-1; 8 bases match TRBD2. The CDR3 is 15 residues long. Germline loops: CDR1 SEHNR, CDR2 FQNEAQ (reference sequence). Trimming cost V 1 base and J 9 bases; bases outside gene matches: 8. In DNA form, the CDR3 reads TGTGCCAGCAGCTTAGTGAGCGGGGGAGTGGGTGAGCAGTTCTTC. Protein product: CASSLVSGGVGEQFF.

The chain has TRBV5-1 and TRBJ1-1; D is uncertain. This CDR3 is 13 amino acids long. CDR1 SGHRS and CDR2 YFSETQ come from the germline V gene. V lost 4 bases, J lost 4 bases, and 11 bases lay in between. The CDR3 protein is CASSIGGVTEAFF. The CDR3 DNA follows: TGCGCCAGCAGCATAGGTGGGGTCACTGAAGCTTTCTTT.